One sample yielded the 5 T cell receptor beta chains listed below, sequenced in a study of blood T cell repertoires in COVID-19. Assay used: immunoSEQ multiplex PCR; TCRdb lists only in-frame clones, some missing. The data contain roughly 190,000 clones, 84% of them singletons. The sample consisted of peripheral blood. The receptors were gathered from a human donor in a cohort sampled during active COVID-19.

CDR3: CASLDRGLSDTQYF. In nucleotides, the CDR3 is TGTGCCAGCCTGGACAGGGGGCTATCAGATACGCAGTATTTT. The chain links TRBV6-6 to TRBJ2-3, with 11 bases matching TRBD1. The V segment lost 8 bases and the J segment 4 bases; nucleotides outside the gene matches: 5. The CDR3 covers 14 residues. Germline V lookup: CDR1 MNHNY, CDR2 SVGAGI (reference sequence).

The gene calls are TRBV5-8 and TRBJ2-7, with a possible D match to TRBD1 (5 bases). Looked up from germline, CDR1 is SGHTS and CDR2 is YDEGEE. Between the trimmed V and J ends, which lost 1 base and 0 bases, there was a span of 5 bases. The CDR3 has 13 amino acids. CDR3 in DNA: TGTGCCAGCAGCTTGAGGGGCTCCTACGAGCAGTACTTC. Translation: CASSLRGSYEQYF.

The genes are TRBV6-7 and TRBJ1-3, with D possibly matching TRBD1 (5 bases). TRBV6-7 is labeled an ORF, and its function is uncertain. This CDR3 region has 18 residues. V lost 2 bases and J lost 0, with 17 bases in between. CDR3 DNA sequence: TGTGCCAGCAGTTACCAGGGTTGGGGCCGGCACTCTGGAAACACCATATATTTT. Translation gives CASSYQGWGRHSGNTIYF.

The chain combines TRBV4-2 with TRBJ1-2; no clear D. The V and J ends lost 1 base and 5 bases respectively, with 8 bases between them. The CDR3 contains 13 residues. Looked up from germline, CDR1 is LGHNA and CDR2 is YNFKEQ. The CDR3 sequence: CASSQVARYGYTF. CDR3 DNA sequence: TGTGCCAGCAGCCAAGTTGCCAGATATGGCTACACCTTC.

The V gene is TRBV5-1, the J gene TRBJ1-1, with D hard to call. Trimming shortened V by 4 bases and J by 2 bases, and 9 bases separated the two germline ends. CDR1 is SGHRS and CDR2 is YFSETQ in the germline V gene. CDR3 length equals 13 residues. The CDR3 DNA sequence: TGCGCCAGCAGCACCCTAGACAACACTGAAGCTTTCTTT. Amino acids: CASSTLDNTEAFF.